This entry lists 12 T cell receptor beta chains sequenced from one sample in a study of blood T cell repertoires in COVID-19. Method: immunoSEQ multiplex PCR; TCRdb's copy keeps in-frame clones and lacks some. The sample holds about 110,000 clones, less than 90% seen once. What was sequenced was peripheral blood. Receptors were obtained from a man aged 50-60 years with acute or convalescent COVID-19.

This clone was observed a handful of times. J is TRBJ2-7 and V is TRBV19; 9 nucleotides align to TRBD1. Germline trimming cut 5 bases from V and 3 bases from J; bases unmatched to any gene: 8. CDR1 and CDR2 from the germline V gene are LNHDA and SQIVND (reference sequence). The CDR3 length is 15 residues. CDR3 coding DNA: TGTGCCAGTAGTTCTGGGACAGGGATTGGCTACGAGCAGTACTTC. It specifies CASSSGTGIGYEQYF.

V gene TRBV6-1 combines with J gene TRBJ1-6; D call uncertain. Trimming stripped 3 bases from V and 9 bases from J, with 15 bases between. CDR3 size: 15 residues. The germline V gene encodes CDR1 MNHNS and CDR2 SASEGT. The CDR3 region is CASSDLAGIISPLHF. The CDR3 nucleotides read TGTGCCAGCAGTGATCTCGCTGGCATAATTTCACCCCTCCACTTT.

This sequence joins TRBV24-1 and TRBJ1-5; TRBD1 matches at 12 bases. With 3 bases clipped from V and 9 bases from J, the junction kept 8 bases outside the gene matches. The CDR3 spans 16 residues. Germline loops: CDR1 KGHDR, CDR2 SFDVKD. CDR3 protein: CATSDPGTGGAWPQHF. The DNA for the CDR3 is TGTGCCACCAGTGATCCCGGGACAGGGGGCGCGTGGCCCCAGCATTTT.

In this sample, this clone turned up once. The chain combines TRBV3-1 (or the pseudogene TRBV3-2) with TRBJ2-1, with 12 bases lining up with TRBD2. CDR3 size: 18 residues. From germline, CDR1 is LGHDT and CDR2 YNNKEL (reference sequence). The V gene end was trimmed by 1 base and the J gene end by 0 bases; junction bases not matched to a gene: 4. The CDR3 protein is CASSQASGGASSYNEQFF. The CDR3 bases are TGTGCCAGCAGCCAAGCTAGCGGGGGGGCGAGCTCCTACAATGAGCAGTTCTTC.

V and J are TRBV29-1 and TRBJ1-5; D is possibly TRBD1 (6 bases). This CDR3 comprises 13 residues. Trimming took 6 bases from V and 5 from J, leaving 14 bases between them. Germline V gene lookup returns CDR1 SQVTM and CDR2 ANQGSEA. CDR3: CSVRQGRDQPQHF. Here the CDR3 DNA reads TGCAGCGTCCGCCAGGGGCGCGATCAGCCCCAGCATTTT.

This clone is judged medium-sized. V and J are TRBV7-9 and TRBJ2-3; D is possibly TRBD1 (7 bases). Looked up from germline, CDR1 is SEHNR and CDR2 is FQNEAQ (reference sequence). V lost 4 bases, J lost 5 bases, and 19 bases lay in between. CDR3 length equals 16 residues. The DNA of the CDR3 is TGTGCCAGCAGCTCCCCTCAGGGGGGCGGCCGAGATACGCAGTATTTT. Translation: CASSSPQGGGRDTQYF.

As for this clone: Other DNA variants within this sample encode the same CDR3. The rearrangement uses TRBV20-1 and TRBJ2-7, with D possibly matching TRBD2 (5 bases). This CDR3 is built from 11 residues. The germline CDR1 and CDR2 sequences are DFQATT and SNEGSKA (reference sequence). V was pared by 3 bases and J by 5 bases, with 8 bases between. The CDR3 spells CSARSGHEQYF. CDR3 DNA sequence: TGCAGTGCTAGGAGCGGCCACGAGCAGTACTTC.

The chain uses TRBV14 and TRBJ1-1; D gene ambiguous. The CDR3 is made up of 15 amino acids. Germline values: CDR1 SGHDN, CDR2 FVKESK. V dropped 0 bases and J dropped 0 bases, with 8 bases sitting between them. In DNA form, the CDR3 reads TGTGCCAGCAGCCAAGAAAACAGTTTGAACACTGAAGCTTTCTTT. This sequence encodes CASSQENSLNTEAFF.

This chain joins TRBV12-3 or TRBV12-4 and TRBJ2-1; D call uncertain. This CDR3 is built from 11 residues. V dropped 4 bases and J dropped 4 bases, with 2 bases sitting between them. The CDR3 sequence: CASSSYNEQFF. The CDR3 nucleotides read TGTGCCAGCAGTTCTTACAATGAGCAGTTCTTC.

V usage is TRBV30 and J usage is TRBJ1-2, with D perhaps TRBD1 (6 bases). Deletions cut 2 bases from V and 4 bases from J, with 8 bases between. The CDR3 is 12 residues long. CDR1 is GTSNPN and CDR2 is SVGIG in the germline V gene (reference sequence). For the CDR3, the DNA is TGTGCCTGGAGTCTGGGGGCCTATGGCTACACCTTC. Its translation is CAWSLGAYGYTF.

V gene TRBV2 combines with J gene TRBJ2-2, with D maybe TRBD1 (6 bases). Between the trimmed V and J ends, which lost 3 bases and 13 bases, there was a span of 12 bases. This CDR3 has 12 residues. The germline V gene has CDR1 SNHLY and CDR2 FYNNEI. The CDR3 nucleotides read TGTGCCAGCAGTGAGGCGGGCAGGGGGCTGTTTTTT. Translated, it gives CASSEAGRGLFF.

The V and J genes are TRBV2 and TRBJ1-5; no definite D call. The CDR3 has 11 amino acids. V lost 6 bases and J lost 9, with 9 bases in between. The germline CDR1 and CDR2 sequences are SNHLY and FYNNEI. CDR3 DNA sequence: TGTGCCAGCAGGGGAGACGGGCCCCAGCATTTT. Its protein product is CASRGDGPQHF.